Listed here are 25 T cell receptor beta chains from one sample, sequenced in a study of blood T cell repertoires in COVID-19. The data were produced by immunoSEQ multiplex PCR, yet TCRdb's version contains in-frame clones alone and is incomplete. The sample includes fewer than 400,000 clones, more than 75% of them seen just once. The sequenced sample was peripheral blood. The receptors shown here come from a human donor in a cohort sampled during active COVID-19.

CDR3 DNA: TGTGCCAGCAGTGCCCTACAGGGTTCGGATTCACCCCTCCACTTT. Its translation is CASSALQGSDSPLHF. The rearrangement uses TRBV25-1 and TRBJ1-6; perhaps TRBD1 as D (6 bases). V was cut by 4 bases and J by 8 bases, with 15 bases left in between. The germline V gene has CDR1 MGHDK and CDR2 SYGVNS. The CDR3 has 15 residues.

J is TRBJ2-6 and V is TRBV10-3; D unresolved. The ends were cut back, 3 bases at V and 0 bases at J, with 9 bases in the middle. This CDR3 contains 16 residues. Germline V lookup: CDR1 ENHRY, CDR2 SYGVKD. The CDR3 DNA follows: TGTGCCATCAGTGAAACGGGTAACTCTGGGGCCAACGTCCTGACTTTC. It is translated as CAISETGNSGANVLTF.

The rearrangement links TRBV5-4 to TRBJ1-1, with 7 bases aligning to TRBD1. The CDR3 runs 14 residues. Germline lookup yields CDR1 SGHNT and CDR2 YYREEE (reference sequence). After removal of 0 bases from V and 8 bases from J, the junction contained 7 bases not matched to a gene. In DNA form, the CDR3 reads TGTGCCAGCAGCTTGGCGGAGACAGGGTTGGAAGCTTTCTTT. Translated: CASSLAETGLEAFF.

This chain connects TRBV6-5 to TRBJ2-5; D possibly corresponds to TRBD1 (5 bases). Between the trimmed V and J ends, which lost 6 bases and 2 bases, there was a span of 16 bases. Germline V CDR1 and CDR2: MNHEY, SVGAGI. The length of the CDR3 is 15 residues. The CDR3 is CASSSRQSAQETQYF. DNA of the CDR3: TGTGCCAGCAGCTCCCGACAGAGCGCTCAAGAGACCCAGTACTTC.

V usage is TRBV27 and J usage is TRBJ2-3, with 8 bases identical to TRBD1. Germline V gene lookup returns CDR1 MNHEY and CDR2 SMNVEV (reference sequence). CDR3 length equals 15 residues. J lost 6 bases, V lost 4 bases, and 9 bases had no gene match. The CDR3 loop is CASSSWTGRRDTQYF. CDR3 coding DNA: TGTGCCAGCAGTTCTTGGACAGGGAGGAGGGATACGCAGTATTTT.

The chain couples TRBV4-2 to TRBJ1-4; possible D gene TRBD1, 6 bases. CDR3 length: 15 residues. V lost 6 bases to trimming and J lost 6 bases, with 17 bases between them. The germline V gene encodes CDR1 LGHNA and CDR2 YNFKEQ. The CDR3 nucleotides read TGTGCCAGCAGTCTCGCCGGGGCAGGGGATGAAAAACTGTTTTTT. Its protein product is CASSLAGAGDEKLFF.

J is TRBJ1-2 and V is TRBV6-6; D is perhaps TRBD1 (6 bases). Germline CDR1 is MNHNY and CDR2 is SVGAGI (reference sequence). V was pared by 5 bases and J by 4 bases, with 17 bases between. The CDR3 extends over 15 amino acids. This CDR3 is CASSIADRRSYGYTF. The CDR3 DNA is TGTGCCAGCAGTATAGCCGACAGGCGCAGCTATGGCTACACCTTC.

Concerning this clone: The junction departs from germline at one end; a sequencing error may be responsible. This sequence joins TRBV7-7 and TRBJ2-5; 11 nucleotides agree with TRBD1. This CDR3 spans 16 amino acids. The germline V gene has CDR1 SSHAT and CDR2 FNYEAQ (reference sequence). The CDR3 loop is CASSLVGQGGSETQYF. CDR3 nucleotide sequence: TGTGCTAGCAGCTTAGTGGGACAGGGGGGATCCGAGACCCAGTACTTC.

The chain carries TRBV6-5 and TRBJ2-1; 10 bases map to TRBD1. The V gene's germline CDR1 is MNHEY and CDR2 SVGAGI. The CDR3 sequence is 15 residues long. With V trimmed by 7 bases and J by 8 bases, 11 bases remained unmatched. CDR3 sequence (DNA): TGTGCCAGCACCTTATTTAGGACAGGGGGTCATGAGCAGTTCTTC. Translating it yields CASTLFRTGGHEQFF.

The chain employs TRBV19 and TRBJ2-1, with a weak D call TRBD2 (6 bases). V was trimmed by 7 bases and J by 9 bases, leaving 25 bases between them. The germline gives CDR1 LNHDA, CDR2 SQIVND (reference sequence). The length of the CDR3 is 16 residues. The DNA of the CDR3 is TGTGCCAGTACCTCCCCGCTCGGGGGTAGAAGGGGTGAGCAGTTCTTC. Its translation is CASTSPLGGRRGEQFF.

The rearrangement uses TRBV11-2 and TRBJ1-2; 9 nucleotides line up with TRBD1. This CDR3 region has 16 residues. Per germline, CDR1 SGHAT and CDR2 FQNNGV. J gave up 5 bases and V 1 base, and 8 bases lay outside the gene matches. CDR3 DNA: TGTGCCAGCAGCTTAGGAGGGACAGGGTTAGGGTATGGCTACACCTTC. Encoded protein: CASSLGGTGLGYGYTF. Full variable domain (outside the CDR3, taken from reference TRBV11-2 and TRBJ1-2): EAGVAQSPRYKIIEKRQSVAFWCNPISGHATLYWYQQILGQGPKLLIQFQNNGVVDDSQLPKDRFSAERLKGVDSTLKIQPAKLEDSAVYLCASSLGGTGLGYGYTFGSGTRLTVV.

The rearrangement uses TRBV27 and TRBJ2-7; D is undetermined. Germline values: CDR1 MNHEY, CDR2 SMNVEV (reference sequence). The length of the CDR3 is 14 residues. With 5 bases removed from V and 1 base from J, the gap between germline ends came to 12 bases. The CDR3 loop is CASSPQVLSYEQYF. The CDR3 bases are TGTGCCAGCAGTCCCCAGGTTCTGTCCTACGAGCAGTACTTC.

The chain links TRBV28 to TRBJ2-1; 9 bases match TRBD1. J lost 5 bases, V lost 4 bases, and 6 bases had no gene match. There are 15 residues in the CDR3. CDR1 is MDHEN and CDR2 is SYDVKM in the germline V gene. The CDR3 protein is CASSSRGQGDNEQFF. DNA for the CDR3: TGTGCCAGCAGTTCCCGGGGACAGGGTGACAATGAGCAGTTCTTC.

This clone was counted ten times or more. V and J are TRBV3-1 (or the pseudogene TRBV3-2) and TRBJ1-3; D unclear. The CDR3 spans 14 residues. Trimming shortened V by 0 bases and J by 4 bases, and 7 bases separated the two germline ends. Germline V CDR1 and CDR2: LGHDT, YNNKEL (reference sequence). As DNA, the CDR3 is TGTGCCAGCAGCCAAGATGTATTCGGAAACACCATATATTTT. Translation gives CASSQDVFGNTIYF.

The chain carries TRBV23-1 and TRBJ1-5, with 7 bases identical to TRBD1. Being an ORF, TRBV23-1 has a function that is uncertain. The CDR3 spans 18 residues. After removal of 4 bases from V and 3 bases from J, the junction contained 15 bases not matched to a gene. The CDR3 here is CASSLPWGDRELNQPQHF. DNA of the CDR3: TGCGCCAGCAGTCTCCCCTGGGGAGACAGGGAACTCAATCAGCCCCAGCATTTT.

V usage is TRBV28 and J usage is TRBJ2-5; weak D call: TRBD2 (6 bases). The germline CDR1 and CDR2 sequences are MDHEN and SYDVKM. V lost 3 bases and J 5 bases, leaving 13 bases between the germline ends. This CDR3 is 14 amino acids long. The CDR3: CASSFRQGGETQYF. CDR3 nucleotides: TGTGCCAGCAGTTTTCGGCAGGGAGGTGAGACCCAGTACTTC.

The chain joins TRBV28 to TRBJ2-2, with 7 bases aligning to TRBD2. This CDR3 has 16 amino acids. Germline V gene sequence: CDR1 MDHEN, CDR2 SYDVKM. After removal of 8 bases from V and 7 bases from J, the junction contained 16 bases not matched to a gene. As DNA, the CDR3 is TGTGCCAGCCGTATCCCCGTGGGGAGGGTAGGCGGGGAGCTGTTTTTT. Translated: CASRIPVGRVGGELFF.

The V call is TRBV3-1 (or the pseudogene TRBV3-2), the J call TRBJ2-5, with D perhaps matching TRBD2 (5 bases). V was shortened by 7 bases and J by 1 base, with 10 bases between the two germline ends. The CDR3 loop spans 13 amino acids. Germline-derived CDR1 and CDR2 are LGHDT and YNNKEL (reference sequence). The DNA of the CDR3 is TGTGCCAGCAAGCGGCTAGGCCAAGAGACCCAGTACTTC. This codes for CASKRLGQETQYF.

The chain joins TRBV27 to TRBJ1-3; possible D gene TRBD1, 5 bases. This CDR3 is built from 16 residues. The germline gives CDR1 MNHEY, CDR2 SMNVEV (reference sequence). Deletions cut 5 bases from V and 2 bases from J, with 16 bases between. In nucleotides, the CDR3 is TGTGCCAGCAGTATCCCGCAGGGAGGGGCTGGAAACACCATATATTTT. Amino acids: CASSIPQGGAGNTIYF.

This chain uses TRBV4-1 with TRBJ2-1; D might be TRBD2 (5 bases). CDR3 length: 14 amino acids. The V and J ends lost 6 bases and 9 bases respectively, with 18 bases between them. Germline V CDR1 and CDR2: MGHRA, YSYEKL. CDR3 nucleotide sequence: TGCGCCAGCAGACCCGTCGGGGTGGTGACTGAGCAGTTCTTC. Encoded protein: CASRPVGVVTEQFF.

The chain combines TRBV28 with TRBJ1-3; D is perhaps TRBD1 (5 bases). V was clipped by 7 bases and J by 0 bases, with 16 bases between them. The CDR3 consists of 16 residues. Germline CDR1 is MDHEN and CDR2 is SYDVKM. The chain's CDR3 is CASTSGGSTSGNTIYF. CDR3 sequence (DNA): TGTGCCAGCACTTCGGGGGGGTCTACCTCTGGAAACACCATATATTTT.

The CDR3 spells CASSLQVGGTGELFF. DNA of the CDR3: TGTGCCAGCAGCTTGCAAGTCGGGGGCACCGGGGAGCTGTTTTTT. This chain joins TRBV5-4 and TRBJ2-2, with D perhaps matching TRBD2 (6 bases). The CDR3 has 15 amino acids. The V gene's germline CDR1 is SGHNT and CDR2 YYREEE (reference sequence). Deletions cut 1 base from V and 4 bases from J, with 11 bases between. Based on the CDR3 plus reference TRBV5-4 and TRBJ2-2, the full variable domain is ETGVTQSPTHLIKTRGQQVTLRCSSQSGHNTVSWYQQALGQGPQFIFQYYREEENGRGNFPPRFSGLQFPNYSSELNVNALELDDSALYLCASSLQVGGTGELFFGEGSRLTVL.

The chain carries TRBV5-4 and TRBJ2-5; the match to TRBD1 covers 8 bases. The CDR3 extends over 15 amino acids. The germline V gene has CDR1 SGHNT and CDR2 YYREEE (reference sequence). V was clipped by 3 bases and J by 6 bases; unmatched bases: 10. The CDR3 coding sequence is TGTGCCAGCAGCTCCGAAGACAGGGGCGTGAAGACCCAGTACTTC. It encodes CASSSEDRGVKTQYF.

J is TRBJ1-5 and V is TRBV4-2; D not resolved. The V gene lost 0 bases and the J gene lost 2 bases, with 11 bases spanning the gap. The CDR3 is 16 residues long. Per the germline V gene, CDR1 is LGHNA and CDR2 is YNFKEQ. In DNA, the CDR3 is TGTGCCAGCAGCCAAGAGCCACTTGGAGGCAATCAGCCCCAGCATTTT. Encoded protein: CASSQEPLGGNQPQHF.

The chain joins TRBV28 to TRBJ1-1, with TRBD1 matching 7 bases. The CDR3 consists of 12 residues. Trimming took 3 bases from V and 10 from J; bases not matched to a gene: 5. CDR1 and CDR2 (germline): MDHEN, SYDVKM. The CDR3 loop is CASSLTGLGAFF. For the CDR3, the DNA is TGTGCCAGCAGTTTGACAGGGCTCGGAGCTTTCTTT.